This T cell receptor beta chain was sequenced in a study of Tregs in tolerant kidney transplant recipients. Points from the study as a whole: The most relevant donor-specific Treg TCRbeta repertoire apparently came from expansion with activated donor B cells. Antigen-driven expansion was suggested because donor-specific Tregs expanded more than all Tregs in tolerant patients.

A note on this clone: As yet, its antigen is unknown. Other nucleotide sequences in the sample specify the same CDR3.

Profiling relied on immunoSEQ multiplex PCR, and the TCRdb table lists in-frame clones only, not all of them. Seen here are approximately 100,000 clones, roughly 93% observed once, and the top ten hold around 0.45%. Trimming stripped 6 bases from V and 7 bases from J, with 13 bases between. The CDR3 spans 14 residues. Germline V lookup: CDR1 SGHTA, CDR2 FQGTGA. The sample in question was CD4+ T cells from blood, obtained before the transplant. This TCR came from a human donor who received a combined kidney and bone marrow transplant. The chain uses TRBV7-3 and TRBJ1-6; TRBD1 is a possible D gene (6 bases). CDR3: CASSQQGENSPLHF. The CDR3 DNA follows: TGTGCCAGCAGTCAACAGGGAGAAAATTCACCCCTCCACTTT.